A single sample is the source of the 4 T cell receptor beta chains below, sequenced in a study of vaccination and CD4 T cells after COVID-19. The sample's treatment: roughly 11-day PBMC culture with coronavirus spike peptide pools or control peptides (ViraFEST assay). Once obtained from cultured CD4+ T cells, the DNA was sequenced using the Oncomine TCR Beta short-read assay. TCRdb reprocessed the PCR reads with MiXCR, giving one entry per CDR3 protein. Among about 27,000 distinct CDR3 sequences listed, around 60% were seen once. Antigen specificity for these receptors is unknown. The specimen comprised CD4+ T cells from blood, cultured in vitro, sampled after SARS-CoV-2 vaccination. Every receptor here comes from a human donor who received a COVID-19 vaccine.

Concerning this clonotype itself: The junction and the germline gene differ at one end; a read error may be behind it. This chain joins TRBV7-9 and TRBJ1-3, with D maybe TRBD1 (6 bases). This CDR3 comprises 15 residues. The V gene's germline CDR1 is SEHNR and CDR2 FQNEAQ (reference sequence). In DNA, the CDR3 is TGCGCCAGCAGCTTGGCAGGGGTCACTGGAAACACCATATATTTT. It specifies CASSLAGVTGNTIYF.

The rearrangement links TRBV12-3 or TRBV12-4 to TRBJ1-1; the D gene is possibly TRBD1 (6 bases). The CDR3 runs to 13 residues. The V end was cut by 8 bases, the J end by 5 bases, with 15 bases between. DNA for the CDR3: TGTGCCAGCTCCCTAGGGGGGCGGACTGAAGCTTTCTTT. Translation gives CASSLGGRTEAFF.

This clonotype was recorded once. This chain uses TRBV5-1 with TRBJ1-2, with D perhaps TRBD1 (5 bases). With 0 bases removed from V and 8 bases from J, the gap between germline ends came to 11 bases. The CDR3 contains 13 residues. Germline V gene sequence: CDR1 SGHRS, CDR2 YFSETQ. Here the CDR3 reads CASSLGGAGGYTF. CDR3 bases: TGCGCCAGCAGCTTGGGAGGGGCCGGAGGCTACACCTTC.

The chain combines TRBV28 with TRBJ2-7, with 10 bases aligning to TRBD1. Germline V gives CDR1 MDHEN, CDR2 SYDVKM. CDR3 length: 16 residues. The V segment lost 6 bases and the J segment 3 bases; nucleotides outside the gene matches: 11. CDR3 sequence: CASRRTGTGDLYEQYF. The CDR3 DNA sequence: TGTGCCAGCAGGCGGACTGGGACAGGGGACCTCTACGAGCAGTACTTC. The full variable domain, with the rest looked up from reference TRBV28 and TRBJ2-7, is DVKVTQSSRYLVKRTGEKVFLECVQDMDHENMFWYRQDPGLGLRLIYFSYDVKMKEKGDIPEGYSVSREKKERFSLILESASTNQTSMYLCASRRTGTGDLYEQYFGPGTRLTVT.